The 30 T cell receptor beta chains reported below all come from one sample, sequenced in a study of T cell responses to AZD1222 COVID-19 vaccine (dated by TCRdb to the early 2020s). Read against the paper, the sample's time point label means: about 28 days (+/-7) after the second vaccine dose. The method behind the library was the immunoSEQ multiplex PCR assay. Drawn from immuneACCESS, this table holds only the in-frame rearrangements with V and J called that TCRdb kept. Clones are partly lost; checked studies trace under half to an unresolved V gene and leave the rest unexplained. For this sample there are 150,000 to 200,000 clones; 91% appear just once. The top ten hold around 1.2% of the sample. The starting material was peripheral blood, obtained 28 days after the second AZD1222 dose. Source of these receptors: an adult who received the AZD1222 COVID-19 vaccine.

The chain employs TRBV5-1 and TRBJ2-5; 15 nucleotides align to TRBD2. Germline trimming cut 1 base from V and 0 bases from J; bases unmatched to any gene: 7. The CDR3 runs to 19 residues. Germline V gene lookup returns CDR1 SGHRS and CDR2 YFSETQ. This CDR3 is CASSLIRGTSGGNQETQYF. The CDR3 nucleotides are TGCGCCAGCAGCTTGATTCGAGGGACTAGCGGGGGGAACCAAGAGACCCAGTACTTC.

This rearrangement joins TRBV19 to TRBJ2-5; 10 bases are a match to TRBD1. Germline assignment: CDR1 LNHDA and CDR2 SQIVND (reference sequence). Trimming took 5 bases from V and 7 from J; bases not matched to a gene: 13. The CDR3 contains 16 residues. CDR3 region: CASSSRPGTGAGTQYF. The DNA of the CDR3 is TGTGCCAGTAGTTCAAGACCCGGGACAGGGGCTGGGACCCAGTACTTC.

The chain has TRBV3-1 (or the pseudogene TRBV3-2) and TRBJ1-1, with TRBD1 as a possible D gene (5 bases). Looked up from germline, CDR1 is LGHDT and CDR2 is YNNKEL (reference sequence). The CDR3 is 17 residues long. Trimming removed 2 bases from V and 6 bases from J, with 22 bases in between. CDR3 in amino acids: CASSQQSQTAPRSEAFF. CDR3 coding DNA: TGTGCCAGCAGCCAACAATCGCAGACAGCCCCGAGGTCTGAAGCTTTCTTT.

V and J are TRBV9 and TRBJ1-5; unclear D gene. V lost 4 bases to trimming and J lost 0 bases, with 11 bases between them. The germline CDR1 and CDR2 sequences are SGDLS and YYNGEE. CDR3 length: 15 amino acids. CDR3 in amino acids: CASSRGRDSNQPQHF. The CDR3 nucleotides read TGTGCCAGCAGCAGAGGACGGGATAGCAATCAGCCCCAGCATTTT.

This clone was observed a few times. The V call is TRBV27, the J call TRBJ2-1; 8 nucleotides agree with TRBD2. The CDR3 runs 16 residues. The germline V gene encodes CDR1 MNHEY and CDR2 SMNVEV (reference sequence). V was clipped by 5 bases and J by 5 bases; unmatched bases: 11. CDR3 in amino acids: CASSTPRAGGHNEQFF. CDR3 nucleotide sequence: TGTGCCAGCAGTACCCCCCGGGCGGGGGGCCACAATGAGCAGTTCTTC.

The CDR3 loop reads CASSPTGTGNGPQHF. The CDR3 DNA reads as TGTGCCAGCAGCCCGACGGGGACAGGGAATGGACCCCAGCATTTT. The chain links TRBV9 to TRBJ1-5, with TRBD1 matching over 9 bases. The germline gives CDR1 SGDLS, CDR2 YYNGEE. V dropped 4 bases and J dropped 10; count of bases not matched to a gene: 12. The CDR3 extends over 15 amino acids.

V usage is TRBV3-1 (or the pseudogene TRBV3-2) and J usage is TRBJ2-4, with 7 bases identical to TRBD2. This CDR3 comprises 11 residues. V was pared by 3 bases and J by 10 bases, with 0 bases of the junction left unmatched. The germline V gene encodes CDR1 LGHDT and CDR2 YNNKEL (reference sequence). CDR3 DNA: TGTGCCAGCAGCCAGGGGGGGATTCAGTACTTC. Its protein is CASSQGGIQYF.

The chain is built from TRBV11-3 and TRBJ1-2; no firm D call. The germline CDR1 and CDR2 sequences are SGHNT and YENEEA. The CDR3 loop spans 12 amino acids. Trimming left V 2 bases short and J 5 bases short, with 6 bases between. CDR3: CASSLWSYGYTF. CDR3 coding DNA: TGTGCCAGCAGCTTATGGTCATATGGCTACACCTTC.

This chain links TRBV4-1 with TRBJ1-6, with D perhaps matching TRBD1 (6 bases). Germline V gives CDR1 MGHRA, CDR2 YSYEKL. CDR3 length equals 14 residues. Between the trimmed V and J ends, which lost 0 bases and 11 bases, there was a span of 11 bases. The CDR3 sequence: CASSQEAGVPPLHF. CDR3 coding DNA: TGCGCCAGCAGCCAAGAAGCAGGGGTGCCACCCCTCCACTTT.

The chain employs TRBV5-1 and TRBJ2-3; D gene unclear. Looked up from germline, CDR1 is SGHRS and CDR2 is YFSETQ. The V end lost 4 bases, the J end lost 0 bases, and 3 bases lay between the germline ends. The CDR3 has 12 residues. CDR3 region: CASSVSTDTQYF. CDR3 nucleotides: TGCGCCAGCAGCGTTAGCACAGATACGCAGTATTTT.

As for this clone: Given a much more abundant clone one base away, this may be a read error. CDR3 nucleotides: TGTGCCAGCAGGGACAGGGCGAACACTGAAGCTTTCTTT. This sequence encodes CASRDRANTEAFF. The chain links TRBV5-6 to TRBJ1-1, with 8 bases matching TRBD1. CDR3 size: 13 residues. CDR1 SGHDT and CDR2 YYEEEE come from the germline V gene. The junction had 1 base not matched to a gene; V was cut back by 5 bases and J by 1 base.

This chain joins TRBV6-2 or TRBV6-3 and TRBJ1-6; 8 bases map to TRBD1. With 2 bases clipped from V and 8 bases from J, the junction kept 17 bases outside the gene matches. This CDR3 has 19 amino acids. Germline V gene data show CDR1 as MNHEY and CDR2 as SVGEGT. CDR3 in DNA: TGTGCCAGCAGTTACATCCGGGACAGGTCTGGCTGGGGGGATTCACCCCTCCACTTT. Protein: CASSYIRDRSGWGDSPLHF.

The CDR3 sequence: CASSLDWRVPYGYTF. As DNA, the CDR3 is TGTGCCAGCAGCTTAGATTGGAGGGTTCCCTATGGCTACACCTTC. The rearrangement links TRBV13 to TRBJ1-2; no clear D. Trimming pared 1 base from V and 4 bases from J, leaving 13 bases between. The germline gives CDR1 PRHDT, CDR2 FYEKMQ (reference sequence). CDR3 size: 15 residues.

The chain joins TRBV3-1 (or the pseudogene TRBV3-2) to TRBJ2-1; D gene unclear. This CDR3 is built from 16 residues. The V gene's germline CDR1 is LGHDT and CDR2 YNNKEL (reference sequence). V was shortened by 4 bases and J by 0 bases, with 13 bases between the two germline ends. The CDR3 is CASSLLSFSSYNEQFF. CDR3 nucleotide sequence: TGTGCCAGCAGCCTATTGTCGTTCAGCTCCTACAATGAGCAGTTCTTC.

The CDR3 DNA reads as TGTGCCAGCAGCAAAGCGGTGGGCAGGGATTATTACACTGAAGCTTTCTTT. Its protein product is CASSKAVGRDYYTEAFF. The gene calls are TRBV21-1 and TRBJ1-1; the table's D call, TRBD1, has no DNA check behind it. TRBV21-1 is termed a pseudogene. The CDR3 totals 17 residues.

This clone was detected a few times. This chain links TRBV9 with TRBJ2-1, with 8 bases aligning to TRBD2. The germline V gene encodes CDR1 SGDLS and CDR2 YYNGEE. CDR3 size: 17 residues. V shed 4 bases and J 2 bases; nucleotides not matched to a gene: 11. CDR3 residues: CASSPTARRGAYNEQFF. In DNA form, the CDR3 reads TGTGCCAGCAGCCCCACCGCAAGGCGGGGGGCCTACAATGAGCAGTTCTTC.

This clone was counted once. This chain joins TRBV5-1 and TRBJ2-3; TRBD1 aligns across 9 bases. The CDR3 has 14 amino acids. The J segment lost 5 bases and the V segment lost 3 bases, leaving 4 bases of the junction unmatched. The germline V gene encodes CDR1 SGHRS and CDR2 YFSETQ. CDR3 sequence (DNA): TGCGCCAGCAGCTCCAGGACAGGGGAAGATACGCAGTATTTT. Protein sequence: CASSSRTGEDTQYF.

J is TRBJ1-2 and V is TRBV11-2, with 11 bases matching TRBD1. With V trimmed by 0 bases and J by 4 bases, 4 bases remained unmatched. CDR3 length equals 16 residues. Germline assignment: CDR1 SGHAT and CDR2 FQNNGV. The CDR3 bases are TGTGCCAGCAGCTTAGACCCCGGGACAGGGGGCTATGGCTACACCTTC. Residues: CASSLDPGTGGYGYTF.

J is TRBJ1-6 and V is TRBV30; 11 nucleotides align to TRBD1. CDR3 size: 17 residues. J gave up 9 bases and V 3 bases, and 13 bases lay outside the gene matches. Germline CDR1 reads GTSNPN; CDR2 reads SVGIG (reference sequence). CDR3 loop: CAWRPVLDRGLCSPLHF. The CDR3 DNA is TGTGCCTGGAGACCCGTATTGGACAGGGGGCTTTGTTCACCCCTCCACTTT.

The J gene is TRBJ2-1, the V gene TRBV6-5; no clear D. The CDR3 contains 11 residues. Germline loops: CDR1 MNHEY, CDR2 SVGAGI. The V end lost 2 bases, the J end lost 9 bases, and 5 bases lay between the germline ends. The CDR3: CASSYASEQFF. The DNA for the CDR3 is TGTGCCAGCAGTTACGCGTCTGAGCAGTTCTTC.

This clone appeared a single time. This chain links TRBV5-1 with TRBJ2-1; 13 positions agree with TRBD2. The germline gives CDR1 SGHRS, CDR2 YFSETQ. J lost 8 bases, V lost 4 bases, and 6 bases had no gene match. This CDR3 is 15 amino acids long. CDR3 amino acids: CASSRTSGRIDEQFF. In DNA, the CDR3 is TGCGCCAGCAGCCGGACTAGCGGGAGAATCGATGAGCAGTTCTTC.

The V gene is TRBV7-9, the J gene TRBJ2-7, with 9 positions matching TRBD1. The CDR3 sequence is 15 residues long. Germline-derived CDR1 and CDR2 are SEHNR and FQNEAQ (reference sequence). V was pared by 5 bases and J by 6 bases, with 11 bases of the junction left unmatched. Here the CDR3 DNA reads TGTGCCAGCAGCCTCCCCGGGACAGGGTCGGTCGAGCAGTACTTC. This codes for CASSLPGTGSVEQYF. Combining the CDR3 with reference TRBV7-9 and TRBJ2-7 gives the whole variable domain DTGVSQNPRHKITKRGQNVTFRCDPISEHNRLYWYRQTLGQGPEFLTYFQNEAQLEKSRLLSDRFSAERPKGSFSTLEIQRTEQGDSAMYLCASSLPGTGSVEQYFGPGTRLTVT.

The V and J genes are TRBV3-1 (or the pseudogene TRBV3-2) and TRBJ2-3, with 7 bases identical to TRBD1. With V trimmed by 3 bases and J by 5 bases, 8 bases remained unmatched. The CDR3 is 15 residues long. The germline V gene has CDR1 LGHDT and CDR2 YNNKEL (reference sequence). CDR3 residues: CASSQLGTVGDTQYF. DNA of the CDR3: TGTGCCAGCAGCCAGCTAGGGACAGTTGGAGATACGCAGTATTTT.

The chain employs TRBV5-6 and TRBJ2-1; 10 bases line up with TRBD2. The J segment lost 2 bases and the V segment lost 4 bases, leaving 3 bases of the junction unmatched. CDR3 size: 15 residues. CDR1 is SGHDT and CDR2 is YYEEEE in the germline V gene. The CDR3 protein is CASSHSGRTYNEQFF. Written as DNA, the CDR3 is TGTGCCAGCAGCCATAGCGGGAGGACCTACAATGAGCAGTTCTTC.

The J gene is TRBJ1-1, the V gene TRBV7-8; D is ambiguous. Germline V gene sequence: CDR1 SGHVS, CDR2 FQNEAQ. The CDR3 consists of 15 residues. V lost 5 bases to trimming and J lost 0 bases, with 13 bases between them. CDR3 in DNA: TGTGCCAGCAGCCAGCGGTCCGGGTTGAACACTGAAGCTTTCTTT. This gives the protein CASSQRSGLNTEAFF.

This chain links TRBV7-9 with TRBJ2-3; D tentatively reads TRBD1 or TRBD2 (6 bases each). The V end was cut by 3 bases, the J end by 0 bases, with 7 bases between. Germline V gene lookup returns CDR1 SEHNR and CDR2 FQNEAQ (reference sequence). The CDR3 spans 14 residues. CDR3 amino acids: CASSFGGSTDTQYF. The DNA for the CDR3 is TGTGCCAGCAGCTTCGGGGGCAGCACAGATACGCAGTATTTT.

The rearrangement links TRBV21-1 to TRBJ2-7; the table's TRBD1 call for D was not verified on the DNA. TRBV21-1 is noted as a pseudogene. The CDR3 is made up of 14 amino acids. The CDR3 is CASSSRDSSYEQYF. The CDR3 DNA is TGTGCCAGCAGCAGCCGGGACAGCTCCTACGAGCAGTACTTC.

The V gene is TRBV11-2, the J gene TRBJ2-2; TRBD1 matches at 7 bases. V gave up 1 base and J gave up 4 bases; unmatched junction bases: 6. The length of the CDR3 is 16 residues. CDR1 is SGHAT and CDR2 is FQNNGV in the germline V gene. The CDR3: CASSLGTGVGTGELFF. CDR3 in DNA: TGTGCCAGCAGCTTAGGTACAGGGGTGGGCACCGGGGAGCTGTTTTTT.

This clone was recorded once. The chain couples TRBV5-4 to TRBJ2-7, with D possibly TRBD1 on 6 matching bases. V was cut by 1 base and J by 2 bases, with 10 bases left in between. Germline assignment: CDR1 SGHNT and CDR2 YYREEE (reference sequence). The CDR3 totals 14 residues. CDR3 nucleotide sequence: TGTGCCAGCAGCTTGCCTACAGGGCCCTACGAGCAGTACTTC. Translating it yields CASSLPTGPYEQYF. Looking up the rest from reference TRBV5-4 and TRBJ2-7 gives the full variable domain: ETGVTQSPTHLIKTRGQQVTLRCSSQSGHNTVSWYQQALGQGPQFIFQYYREEENGRGNFPPRFSGLQFPNYSSELNVNALELDDSALYLCASSLPTGPYEQYFGPGTRLTVT.

The chain employs TRBV24-1 and TRBJ2-2; D gene ambiguous. V was pared by 4 bases and J by 10 bases, with 15 bases between. The V gene's germline CDR1 is KGHDR and CDR2 SFDVKD. The CDR3 length is 14 residues. The CDR3 nucleotides are TGTGCCACCAGTGACCCCGGTGTGGTCGAGGAGCTGTTTTTT. Translating it yields CATSDPGVVEELFF.